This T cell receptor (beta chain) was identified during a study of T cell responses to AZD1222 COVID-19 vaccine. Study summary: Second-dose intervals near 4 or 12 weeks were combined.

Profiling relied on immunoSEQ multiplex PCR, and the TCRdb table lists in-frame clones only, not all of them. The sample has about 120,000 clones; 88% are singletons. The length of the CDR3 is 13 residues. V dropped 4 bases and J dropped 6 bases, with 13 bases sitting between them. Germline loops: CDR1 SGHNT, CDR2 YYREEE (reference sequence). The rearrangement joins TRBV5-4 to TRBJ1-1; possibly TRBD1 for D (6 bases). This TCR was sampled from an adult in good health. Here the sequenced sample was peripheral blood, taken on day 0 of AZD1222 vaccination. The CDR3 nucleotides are TGTGCCAGCAGCCAAACAGGGAGGGCTGAAGCTTTCTTT. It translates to CASSQTGRAEAFF. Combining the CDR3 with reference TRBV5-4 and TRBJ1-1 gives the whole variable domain ETGVTQSPTHLIKTRGQQVTLRCSSQSGHNTVSWYQQALGQGPQFIFQYYREEENGRGNFPPRFSGLQFPNYSSELNVNALELDDSALYLCASSQTGRAEAFFGQGTRLTVV.